Sequencing of this TCR beta chain was carried out in a study of post-analysis software for immune sequencing data. cDNA libraries of TCR beta carried unique molecular identifiers. Researchers reported 400,000 to 550,000 cDNA molecules coming from about 0.98 to 11 million T cells. TCRdb used MiXCR to reprocess the PCR reads, holding one entry per CDR3 protein. This sample has fewer than 600,000 distinct CDR3 sequences; around 40% occur once, and the top ten carry about 12%. Study-level points and caveats: Controls had significantly higher normalized Chao1 diversity than multiple sclerosis patients. Comparison of patients with controls showed roughly five TRBV segments more frequent in patients, TRBV5-6, TRBV5-1 and TRBV20-1 among them.

This CDR3 spans 14 amino acids. The germline CDR1 and CDR2 sequences are MDHEN and SYDVKM. Trimming took off 5 bases at V and 4 bases at J, with 9 bases between the two ends. This clonotype was observed a handful of times. The antigen remains unidentified. The sequence derives from a girl aged 10-17 years with multiple sclerosis. This rearrangement joins TRBV28 to TRBJ2-6; D is uncertain. The sequenced sample was blood. DNA of the CDR3: TGTGCCAGCAGTCCCTTAGGCGGGGCCAACGTCCTGACTTTC. Its translation: CASSPLGGANVLTF.